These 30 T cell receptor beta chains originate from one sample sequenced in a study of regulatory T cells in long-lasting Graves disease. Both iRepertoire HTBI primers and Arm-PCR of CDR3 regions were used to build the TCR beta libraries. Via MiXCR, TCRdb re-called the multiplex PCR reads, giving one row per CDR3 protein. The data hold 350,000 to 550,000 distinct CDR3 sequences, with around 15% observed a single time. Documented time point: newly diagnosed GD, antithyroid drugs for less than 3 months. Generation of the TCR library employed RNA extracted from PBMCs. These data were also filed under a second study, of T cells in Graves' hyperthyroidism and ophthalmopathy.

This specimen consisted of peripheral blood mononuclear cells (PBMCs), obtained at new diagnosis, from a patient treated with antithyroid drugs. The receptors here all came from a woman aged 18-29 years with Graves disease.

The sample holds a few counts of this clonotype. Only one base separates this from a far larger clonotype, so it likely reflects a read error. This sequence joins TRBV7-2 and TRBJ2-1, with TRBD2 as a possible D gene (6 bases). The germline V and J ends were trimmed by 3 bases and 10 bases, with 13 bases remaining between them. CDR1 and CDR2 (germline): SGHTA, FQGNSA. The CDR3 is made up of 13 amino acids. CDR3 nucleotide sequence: TGTGCCAGCAGCTTGGGCGGGGTATACGAGCAGTTCTTC. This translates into CASSLGGVYEQFF. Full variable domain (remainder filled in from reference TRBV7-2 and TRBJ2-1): GAGVSQSPSNKVTEKGKDVELRCDPISGHTALYWYRQSLGQGLEFLIYFQGNSAPDKSGLPSDRFSAERTGGSVSTLTIQRTQQEDSAVYLCASSLGGVYEQFFGPGTRLTVL.

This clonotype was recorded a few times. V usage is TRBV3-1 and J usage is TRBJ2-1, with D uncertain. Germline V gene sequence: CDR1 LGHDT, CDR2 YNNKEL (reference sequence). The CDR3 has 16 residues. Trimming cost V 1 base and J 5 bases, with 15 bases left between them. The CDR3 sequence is CASSQGPNRANNEQFF. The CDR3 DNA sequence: TGTGCCAGCAGCCAAGGCCCCAACCGGGCAAACAATGAGCAGTTCTTC.

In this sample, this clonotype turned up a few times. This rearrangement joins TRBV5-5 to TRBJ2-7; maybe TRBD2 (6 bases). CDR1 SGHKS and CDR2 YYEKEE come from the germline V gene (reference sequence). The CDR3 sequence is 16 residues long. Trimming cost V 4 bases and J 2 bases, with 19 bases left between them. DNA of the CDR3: TGTGCCAGCAGCCCACCCCTTTGGGGGGTTACCTACGAGCAGTACTTC. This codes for CASSPPLWGVTYEQYF.

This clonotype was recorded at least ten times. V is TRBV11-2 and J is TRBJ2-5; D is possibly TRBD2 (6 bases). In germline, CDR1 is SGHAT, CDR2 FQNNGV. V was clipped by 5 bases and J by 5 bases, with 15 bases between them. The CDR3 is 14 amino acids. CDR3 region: CASSKDYLRETQYF. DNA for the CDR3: TGTGCCAGCAGCAAGGACTACCTACGGGAGACCCAGTACTTC.

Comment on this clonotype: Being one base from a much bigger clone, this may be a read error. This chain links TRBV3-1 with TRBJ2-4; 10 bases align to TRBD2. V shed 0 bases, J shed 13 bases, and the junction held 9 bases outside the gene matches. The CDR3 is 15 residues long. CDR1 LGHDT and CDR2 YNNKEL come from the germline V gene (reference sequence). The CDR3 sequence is CASSQERLAGDEQYF. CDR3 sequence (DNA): TGTGCCAGCAGCCAAGAACGGCTAGCGGGAGATGAGCAGTACTTC.

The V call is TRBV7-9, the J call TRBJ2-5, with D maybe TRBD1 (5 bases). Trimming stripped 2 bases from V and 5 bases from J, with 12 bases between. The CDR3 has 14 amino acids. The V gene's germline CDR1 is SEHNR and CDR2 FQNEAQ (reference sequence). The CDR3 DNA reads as TGTGCCAGCAGCTTAAGTGCAGGGTGGGAGACCCAGTACTTC. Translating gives CASSLSAGWETQYF.

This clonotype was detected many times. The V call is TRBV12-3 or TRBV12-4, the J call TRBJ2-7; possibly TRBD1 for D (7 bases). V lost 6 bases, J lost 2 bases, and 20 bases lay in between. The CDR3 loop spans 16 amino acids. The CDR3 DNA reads TGTGCCAGCAGCCACGGAGGGGGCGCAGGTGCCTACGAGCAGTACTTC. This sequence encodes CASSHGGGAGAYEQYF.

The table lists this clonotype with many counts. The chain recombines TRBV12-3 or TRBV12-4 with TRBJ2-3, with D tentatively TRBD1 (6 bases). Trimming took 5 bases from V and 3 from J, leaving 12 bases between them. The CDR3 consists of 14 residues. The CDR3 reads CASSQGTWTDTQYF. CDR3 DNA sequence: TGTGCCAGCAGTCAGGGGACCTGGACAGATACGCAGTATTTT.

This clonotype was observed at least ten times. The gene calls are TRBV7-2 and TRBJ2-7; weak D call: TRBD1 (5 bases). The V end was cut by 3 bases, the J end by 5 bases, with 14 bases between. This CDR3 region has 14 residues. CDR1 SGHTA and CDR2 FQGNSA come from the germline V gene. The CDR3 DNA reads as TGTGCCAGCAGCTTTTCCAGGGTGGACAACGAGCAGTACTTC. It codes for CASSFSRVDNEQYF.

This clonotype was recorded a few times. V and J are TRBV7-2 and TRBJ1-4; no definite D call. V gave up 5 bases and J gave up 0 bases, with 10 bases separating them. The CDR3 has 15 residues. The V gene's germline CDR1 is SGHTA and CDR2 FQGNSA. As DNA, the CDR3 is TGTGCCAGCAGCGACACGTTGGCAACTAATGAAAAACTGTTTTTT. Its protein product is CASSDTLATNEKLFF.

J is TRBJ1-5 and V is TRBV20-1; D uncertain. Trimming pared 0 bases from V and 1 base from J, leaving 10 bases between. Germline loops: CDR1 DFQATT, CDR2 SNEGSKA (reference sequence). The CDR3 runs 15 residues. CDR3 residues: CSARDPFRSNQPQHF. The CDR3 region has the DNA TGCAGTGCTAGAGATCCCTTCAGGAGCAATCAGCCCCAGCATTTT.

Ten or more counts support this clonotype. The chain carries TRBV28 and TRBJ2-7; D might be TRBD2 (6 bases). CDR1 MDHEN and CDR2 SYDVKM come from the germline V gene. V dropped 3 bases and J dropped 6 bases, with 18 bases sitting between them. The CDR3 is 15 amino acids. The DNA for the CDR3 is TGTGCCAGCAGTTTTTGGGGGGTGGGTTTGGGCGAGCAGTACTTC. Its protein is CASSFWGVGLGEQYF.

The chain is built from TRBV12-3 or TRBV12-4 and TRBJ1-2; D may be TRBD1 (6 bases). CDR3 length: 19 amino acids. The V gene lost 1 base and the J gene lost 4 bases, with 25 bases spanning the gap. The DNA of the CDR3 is TGTGCCAGCAGTTTAGGCGGACACCTCCGGCCAGGGGCCCCCTATGGCTACACCTTC. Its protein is CASSLGGHLRPGAPYGYTF.

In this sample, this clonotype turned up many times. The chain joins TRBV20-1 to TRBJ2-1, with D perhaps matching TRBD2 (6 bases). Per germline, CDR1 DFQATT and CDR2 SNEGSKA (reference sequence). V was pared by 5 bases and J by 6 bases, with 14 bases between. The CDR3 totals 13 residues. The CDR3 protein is CSASGTLFNEQFF. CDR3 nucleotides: TGCAGTGCTTCCGGGACTCTTTTCAATGAGCAGTTCTTC.

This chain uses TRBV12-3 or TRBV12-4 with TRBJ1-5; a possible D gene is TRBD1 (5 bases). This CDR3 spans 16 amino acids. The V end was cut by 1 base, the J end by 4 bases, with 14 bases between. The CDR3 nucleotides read TGTGCCAGCAGTTTAGGAGTGGGGCTGGGTAATCAGCCCCAGCATTTT. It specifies CASSLGVGLGNQPQHF.

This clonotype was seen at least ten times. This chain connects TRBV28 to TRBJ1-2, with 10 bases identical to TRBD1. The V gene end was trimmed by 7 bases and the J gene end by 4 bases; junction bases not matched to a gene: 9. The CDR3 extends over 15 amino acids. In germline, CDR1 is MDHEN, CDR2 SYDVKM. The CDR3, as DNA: TGTGCCAGCACCTCAACCGGGGACAGGGGCTATGGCTACACCTTC. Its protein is CASTSTGDRGYGYTF.

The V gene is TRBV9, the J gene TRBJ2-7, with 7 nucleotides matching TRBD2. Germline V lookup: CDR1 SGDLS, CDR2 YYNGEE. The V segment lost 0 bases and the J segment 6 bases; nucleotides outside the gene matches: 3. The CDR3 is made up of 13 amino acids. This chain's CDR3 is CASSVATGGEQYF. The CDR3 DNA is TGTGCCAGCAGCGTAGCGACGGGAGGCGAGCAGTACTTC.

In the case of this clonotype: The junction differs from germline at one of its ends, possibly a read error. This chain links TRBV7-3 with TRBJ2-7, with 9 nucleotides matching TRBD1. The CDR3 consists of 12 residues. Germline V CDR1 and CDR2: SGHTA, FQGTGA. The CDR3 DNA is TGTGCCAGCAGCTCCCTTGGACAGGGGCAGGTCTTC. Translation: CASSSLGQGQVF.

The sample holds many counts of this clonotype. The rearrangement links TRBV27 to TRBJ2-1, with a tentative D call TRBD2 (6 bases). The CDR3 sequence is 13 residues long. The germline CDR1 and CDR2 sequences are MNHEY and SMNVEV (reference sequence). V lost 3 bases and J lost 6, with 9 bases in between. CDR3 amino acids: CASSFGTLNEQFF. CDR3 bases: TGTGCCAGCAGTTTCGGGACTCTCAATGAGCAGTTCTTC.

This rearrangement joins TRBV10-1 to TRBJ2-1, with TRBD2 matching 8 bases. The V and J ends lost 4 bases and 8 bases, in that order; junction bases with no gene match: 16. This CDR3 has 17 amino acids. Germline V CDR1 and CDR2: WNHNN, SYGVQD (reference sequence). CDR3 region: CASSGSAGGVMSDEQFF. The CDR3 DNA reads TGCGCCAGCAGTGGGTCGGCGGGAGGTGTGATGTCCGATGAGCAGTTCTTC.

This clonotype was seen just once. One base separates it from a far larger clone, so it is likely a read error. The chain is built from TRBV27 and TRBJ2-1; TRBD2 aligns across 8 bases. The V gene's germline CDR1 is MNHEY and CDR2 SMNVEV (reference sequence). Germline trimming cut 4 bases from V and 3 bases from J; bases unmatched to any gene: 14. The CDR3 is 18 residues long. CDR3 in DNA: TGTGCCAGCAGTTCCCCAAGCTCAGCGGGAGAGTTCTACAATGAGCAGTTCTTC. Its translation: CASSSPSSAGEFYNEQFF.

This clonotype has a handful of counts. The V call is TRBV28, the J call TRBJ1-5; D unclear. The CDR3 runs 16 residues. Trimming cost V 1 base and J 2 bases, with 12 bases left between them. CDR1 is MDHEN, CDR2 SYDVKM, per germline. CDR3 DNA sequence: TGTGCCAGCAGTTTATCGGCAGGTTTAGGCAATCAGCCCCAGCATTTT. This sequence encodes CASSLSAGLGNQPQHF.

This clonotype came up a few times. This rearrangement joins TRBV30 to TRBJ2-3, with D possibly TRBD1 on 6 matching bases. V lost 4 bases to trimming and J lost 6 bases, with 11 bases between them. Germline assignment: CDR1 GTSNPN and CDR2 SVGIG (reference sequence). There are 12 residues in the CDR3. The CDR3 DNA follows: TGTGCCTGGAATTACAGGGAGGATACGCAGTATTTT. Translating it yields CAWNYREDTQYF.

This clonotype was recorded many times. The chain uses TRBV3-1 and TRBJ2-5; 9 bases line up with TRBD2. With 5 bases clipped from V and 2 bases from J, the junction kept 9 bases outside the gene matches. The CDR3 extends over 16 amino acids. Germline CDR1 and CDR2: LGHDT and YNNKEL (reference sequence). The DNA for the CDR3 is TGTGCCAGCAGCTCCCTTCTAGCGGGACTACAAGAGACCCAGTACTTC. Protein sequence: CASSSLLAGLQETQYF.

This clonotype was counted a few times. CDR3 region: CSASLLAGGALYYEQYF. The CDR3 bases are TGCAGTGCTAGTCTACTAGCGGGAGGGGCGTTATACTACGAGCAGTACTTC. The chain carries TRBV20-1 and TRBJ2-7; 13 bases match TRBD2. Trimming at V came to 3 bases and at J to 3 bases, leaving 11 bases not matched to a gene. CDR1 and CDR2 (germline): DFQATT, SNEGSKA (reference sequence). The CDR3 is 17 residues long.

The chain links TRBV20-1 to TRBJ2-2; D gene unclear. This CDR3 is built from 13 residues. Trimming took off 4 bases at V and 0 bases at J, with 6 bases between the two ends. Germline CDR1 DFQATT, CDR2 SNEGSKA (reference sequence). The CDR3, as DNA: TGCAGTGCTATCGGCGCGAACACCGGGGAGCTGTTTTTT. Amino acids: CSAIGANTGELFF.

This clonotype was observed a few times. CDR3 nucleotides: TGCGCCAGCAGCTTGGCAGGCGCTCCGTATGGCTACACCTTC. Amino acid sequence: CASSLAGAPYGYTF. This sequence joins TRBV5-1 and TRBJ1-2, with D unclear. V was trimmed by 0 bases and J by 5 bases, leaving 11 bases between them. The CDR3 has 14 residues. Germline-derived CDR1 and CDR2 are SGHRS and YFSETQ.

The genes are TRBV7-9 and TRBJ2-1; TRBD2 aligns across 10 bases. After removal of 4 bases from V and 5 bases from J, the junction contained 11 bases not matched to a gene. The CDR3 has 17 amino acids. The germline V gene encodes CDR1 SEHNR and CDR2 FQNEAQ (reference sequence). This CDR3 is CASSYGSLAGYNNEQFF. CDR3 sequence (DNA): TGTGCCAGCAGCTACGGTTCACTAGCGGGATACAACAATGAGCAGTTCTTC.

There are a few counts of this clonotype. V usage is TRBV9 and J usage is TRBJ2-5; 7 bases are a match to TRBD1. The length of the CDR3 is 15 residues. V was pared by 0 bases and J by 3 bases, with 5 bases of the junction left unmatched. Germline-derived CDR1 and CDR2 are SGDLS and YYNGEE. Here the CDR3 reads CASSVATGAEETQYF. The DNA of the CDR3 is TGTGCCAGCAGCGTAGCTACAGGGGCCGAAGAGACCCAGTACTTC.

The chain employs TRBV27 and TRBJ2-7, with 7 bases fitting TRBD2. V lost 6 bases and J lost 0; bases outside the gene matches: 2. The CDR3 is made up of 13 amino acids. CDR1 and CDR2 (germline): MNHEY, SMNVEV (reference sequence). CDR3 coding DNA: TGTGCCAGCAGGGGGGACTACTCCTACGAGCAGTACTTC. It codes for CASRGDYSYEQYF.